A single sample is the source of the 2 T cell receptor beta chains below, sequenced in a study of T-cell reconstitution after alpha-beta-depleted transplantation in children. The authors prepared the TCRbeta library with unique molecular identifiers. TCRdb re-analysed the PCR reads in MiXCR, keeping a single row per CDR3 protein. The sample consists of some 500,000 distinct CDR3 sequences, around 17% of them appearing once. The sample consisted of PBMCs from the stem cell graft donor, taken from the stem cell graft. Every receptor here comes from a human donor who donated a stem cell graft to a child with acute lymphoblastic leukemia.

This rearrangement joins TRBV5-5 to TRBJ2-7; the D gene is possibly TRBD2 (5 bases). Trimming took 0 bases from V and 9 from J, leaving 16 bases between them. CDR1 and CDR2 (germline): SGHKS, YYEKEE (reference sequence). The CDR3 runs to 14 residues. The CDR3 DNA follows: TGTGCCAGCAGCTTGGTGGCCAGCGGAGATGGGCAGTACTTC. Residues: CASSLVASGDGQYF.

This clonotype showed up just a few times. The CDR3 loop reads CASSTVQGAETQYF. The CDR3 nucleotides are TGCGCCAGCAGCACCGTACAGGGGGCAGAGACCCAGTACTTC. The chain is built from TRBV5-1 and TRBJ2-5, with 9 positions matching TRBD1. Germline CDR1 is SGHRS and CDR2 is YFSETQ. Losses at the gene ends were 4 bases for V and 4 bases for J; bases not matched to a gene: 5. CDR3 size: 14 residues.